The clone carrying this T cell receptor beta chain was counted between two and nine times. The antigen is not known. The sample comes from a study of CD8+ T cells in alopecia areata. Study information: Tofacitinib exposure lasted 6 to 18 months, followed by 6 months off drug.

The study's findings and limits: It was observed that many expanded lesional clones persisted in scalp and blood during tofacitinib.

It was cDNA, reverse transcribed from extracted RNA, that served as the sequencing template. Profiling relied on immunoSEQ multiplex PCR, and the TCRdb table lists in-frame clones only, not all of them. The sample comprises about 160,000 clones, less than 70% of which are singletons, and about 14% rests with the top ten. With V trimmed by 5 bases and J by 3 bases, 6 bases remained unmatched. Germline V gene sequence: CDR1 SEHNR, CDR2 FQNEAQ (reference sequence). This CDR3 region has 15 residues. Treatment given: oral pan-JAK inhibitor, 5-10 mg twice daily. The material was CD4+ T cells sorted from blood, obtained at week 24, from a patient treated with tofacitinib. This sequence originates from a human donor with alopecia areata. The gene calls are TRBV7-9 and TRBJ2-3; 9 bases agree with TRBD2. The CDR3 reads CASSRGTSPTDTQYF. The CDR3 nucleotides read TGTGCCAGCAGCAGAGGGACTAGCCCTACAGATACGCAGTATTTT.